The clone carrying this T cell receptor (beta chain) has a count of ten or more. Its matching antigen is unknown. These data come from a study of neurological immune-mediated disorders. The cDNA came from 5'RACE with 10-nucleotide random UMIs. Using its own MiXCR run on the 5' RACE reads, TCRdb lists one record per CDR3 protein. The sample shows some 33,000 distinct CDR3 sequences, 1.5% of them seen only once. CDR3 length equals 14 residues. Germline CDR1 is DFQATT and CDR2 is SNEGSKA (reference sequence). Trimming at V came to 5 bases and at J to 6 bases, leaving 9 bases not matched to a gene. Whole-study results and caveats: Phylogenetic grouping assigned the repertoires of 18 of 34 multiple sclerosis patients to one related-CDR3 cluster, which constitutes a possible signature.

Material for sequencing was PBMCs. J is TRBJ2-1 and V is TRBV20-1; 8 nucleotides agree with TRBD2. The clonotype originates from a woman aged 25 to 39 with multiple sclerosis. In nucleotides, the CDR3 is TGCAGTGCTGGAGGGACTAGAAGGATCAATGAGCAGTTCTTC. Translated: CSAGGTRRINEQFF.